These 26 T cell receptor beta chains were all obtained from the same sample, sequenced in a study of T cell responses to AZD1222 COVID-19 vaccine. The protocol was immunoSEQ multiplex PCR, while the TCRdb copy is restricted to in-frame clones and leaves out a portion. Of 80,000 or so clones listed, roughly 80% are singletons. The sample here was peripheral blood, taken on day 0 of AZD1222 vaccination. The receptors stem from an adult in good health.

The gene calls are TRBV14 and TRBJ2-3; 7 positions match TRBD2. After removal of 3 bases from V and 2 bases from J, the junction contained 5 bases not matched to a gene. The CDR3 runs to 15 residues. CDR1 SGHDN and CDR2 FVKESK come from the germline V gene. CDR3 coding DNA: TGTGCCAGCAGCCAGCTAGCGGCAACCACAGATACGCAGTATTTT. As protein: CASSQLAATTDTQYF.

The chain joins TRBV6-5 to TRBJ2-3; 11 bases line up with TRBD2. The CDR3 has 15 amino acids. Losses at the gene ends were 5 bases for V and 5 bases for J; bases not matched to a gene: 6. Germline V gene lookup returns CDR1 MNHEY and CDR2 SVGAGI. The CDR3 DNA is TGTGCCAGCAGTACCGGACTAGCGGGTCAAGATACGCAGTATTTT. Amino acid sequence: CASSTGLAGQDTQYF.

The gene calls are TRBV19 and TRBJ1-1, with TRBD1 as a possible D gene (6 bases). The CDR3 has 15 residues. Trimming removed 3 bases at V and 1 base at J, with 12 bases between. Germline V lookup: CDR1 LNHDA, CDR2 SQIVND (reference sequence). The CDR3 is CASSMGMDRNTEAFF. CDR3 DNA sequence: TGTGCCAGTAGTATGGGGATGGACAGGAACACTGAAGCTTTCTTT.

The genes are TRBV14 and TRBJ2-2, with TRBD2 as a possible D gene (6 bases). CDR1 SGHDN and CDR2 FVKESK come from the germline V gene. This CDR3 region has 16 residues. Trimming left V 4 bases short and J 7 bases short, with 19 bases between. The CDR3 loop reads CASSPRLDLRSGELFF. Written as DNA, the CDR3 is TGTGCCAGCAGCCCCAGACTAGACCTACGAAGCGGGGAGCTGTTTTTT.

This chain connects TRBV21-1 to TRBJ1-1. TRBV21-1 is classified as a pseudogene. The CDR3 is 11 amino acids. DNA for the CDR3: TGTGCCCCCCGGCCGGTAGGTGAAGCTTTCTTT. As protein: CAPRPVGEAFF.

The rearrangement joins TRBV12-5 to TRBJ2-5, with no clear D. The germline CDR1 and CDR2 sequences are LGHNT and FRNRAP. The length of the CDR3 is 15 residues. V was clipped by 1 base and J by 4 bases, with 13 bases between them. CDR3 coding DNA: TGTGCTAGTGGTTTGGGGGCCGGTAGCCCAGAGACCCAGTACTTC. As protein: CASGLGAGSPETQYF.

The rearrangement links TRBV2 to TRBJ2-7; D is unresolved. Germline CDR1 is SNHLY and CDR2 is FYNNEI. The length of the CDR3 is 15 residues. Trimming stripped 6 bases from V and 3 bases from J, with 18 bases between. The CDR3 coding sequence is TGTGCCAGCAGCGACCGCCTAACCTCCAACTACGAGCAGTACTTC. It encodes CASSDRLTSNYEQYF. The full variable domain, completed using reference TRBV2 and TRBJ2-7, is EPEVTQTPSHQVTQMGQEVILRCVPISNHLYFYWYRQILGQKVEFLVSFYNNEISEKSEIFDDQFSVERPDGSNFTLKIRSTKLEDSAMYFCASSDRLTSNYEQYFGPGTRLTVT.

This clone was seen once. This chain connects TRBV6-2 or TRBV6-3 to TRBJ1-6, with 7 nucleotides matching TRBD1. The length of the CDR3 is 16 residues. V lost 4 bases to trimming and J lost 4 bases; unmatched junction nucleotides: 7. CDR1 and CDR2 from the germline V gene are MNHEY and SVGEGT. In DNA, the CDR3 is TGTGCCAGCAGTTCCGGACAGGTCCCATATAATTCACCCCTCCACTTT. Amino acids: CASSSGQVPYNSPLHF.

The CDR3 DNA reads TGCGCCAGCAGCCAAGCTCCTCAACTAGCGGGGGGGCCTCATGCCAAAAACATTCAGTACTTC. This gives the protein CASSQAPQLAGGPHAKNIQYF. The rearrangement joins TRBV4-3 to TRBJ2-4, with 13 positions matching TRBD2. This CDR3 contains 21 residues. The germline V gene encodes CDR1 LGHNA and CDR2 YSLEER. With 1 base clipped from V and 1 base from J, the junction kept 13 bases outside the gene matches.

The chain links TRBV5-8 to TRBJ1-3; the D gene is possibly TRBD1 (5 bases). The V end was cut by 8 bases, the J end by 2 bases, with 11 bases between. CDR1 and CDR2 from the germline V gene are SGHTS and YDEGEE. This CDR3 has 13 amino acids. CDR3 sequence: CASRTRAGNTIYF. CDR3 nucleotides: TGTGCCAGTAGAACCAGGGCTGGAAACACCATATATTTT.

By frequency in the sample, this clone is medium-sized. The rearrangement joins TRBV11-1 to TRBJ2-1; TRBD2 agrees at 8 bases. From germline, CDR1 is SGHAT and CDR2 FQDESV (reference sequence). V shed 8 bases, J shed 5 bases, and the junction held 2 bases outside the gene matches. The CDR3 sequence is 12 residues long. In DNA form, the CDR3 reads TGTGCCAGCGTTAGCGGGGACAATGAGCAGTTCTTC. Translating it yields CASVSGDNEQFF. The whole variable domain, filled in from reference TRBV11-1 and TRBJ2-1, reads EAEVAQSPRYKITEKSQAVAFWCDPISGHATLYWYRQILGQGPELLVQFQDESVVDDSQLPKDRFSAERLKGVDSTLKIQPAELGDSAMYLCASVSGDNEQFFGPGTRLTVL.

CDR3 DNA: TGCGCCAGCAGCCAAGATTTTCCGGGGGCTTACACAGATACGCAGTATTTT. It codes for CASSQDFPGAYTDTQYF. V is TRBV4-3 and J is TRBJ2-3; D may match TRBD1 or TRBD2 (6 bases each). CDR1 is LGHNA, CDR2 YSLEER, per germline. The V end was cut by 0 bases, the J end by 2 bases, with 15 bases between. The CDR3 has 17 amino acids.

J is TRBJ1-4 and V is TRBV7-2, with D uncertain. V dropped 5 bases and J dropped 4 bases, with 17 bases sitting between them. The CDR3 is 16 amino acids. The germline V gene encodes CDR1 SGHTA and CDR2 FQGNSA. CDR3 nucleotides: TGTGCCAGCAGCCCTTCTTCCCGAGTGGGTAATGAAAAACTGTTTTTT. Its protein product is CASSPSSRVGNEKLFF.

The rearrangement joins TRBV5-5 to TRBJ2-2; TRBD2 is a possible D gene (7 bases). V was clipped by 0 bases and J by 7 bases, with 16 bases between them. Germline V CDR1 and CDR2: SGHKS, YYEKEE (reference sequence). This CDR3 comprises 16 residues. The CDR3 nucleotides are TGTGCCAGCAGCTTGGTGGCGGGGGCCACCCACGGGGAGCTGTTTTTT. This gives the protein CASSLVAGATHGELFF.

J is TRBJ1-5 and V is TRBV7-2; D is perhaps TRBD1 (6 bases). V shed 1 base and J shed 7 bases, with 14 bases lying between them. Looked up from germline, CDR1 is SGHTA and CDR2 is FQGNSA. The CDR3 runs 15 residues. The DNA for the CDR3 is TGTGCCAGCAGCTTAGTTTCGGGGGCGCGGCAGCCCCAGCATTTT. It translates to CASSLVSGARQPQHF.

The V call is TRBV5-1, the J call TRBJ1-6; a possible D gene is TRBD1 (6 bases). The germline V and J ends were trimmed by 0 bases and 7 bases, with 11 bases remaining between them. CDR1 is SGHRS and CDR2 is YFSETQ in the germline V gene. The CDR3 runs to 15 residues. This CDR3 is CASSLVWTENSPLHF. The CDR3 DNA is TGCGCCAGCAGCTTGGTGTGGACAGAGAATTCACCCCTCCACTTT. Variable domain in full (rest from reference TRBV5-1 and TRBJ1-6): KAGVTQTPRYLIKTRGQQVTLSCSPISGHRSVSWYQQTPGQGLQFLFEYFSETQRNKGNFPGRFSGRQFSNSRSEMNVSTLELGDSALYLCASSLVWTENSPLHFGNGTRLTVT.

The chain recombines TRBV7-2 with TRBJ2-7, with 9 bases matching TRBD1. CDR1 SGHTA and CDR2 FQGNSA come from the germline V gene. V was clipped by 5 bases and J by 0 bases; unmatched bases: 5. CDR3 length: 15 amino acids. The CDR3 protein is CASSDRGFSSYEQYF. The CDR3 nucleotides read TGTGCCAGCAGCGACAGGGGGTTTAGCTCCTACGAGCAGTACTTC.

The CDR3, as DNA: TGCGCCAGCAGCCAAGATCTCACACAGGATACAGATACGCAGTATTTT. Encoded protein: CASSQDLTQDTDTQYF. The rearrangement joins TRBV4-3 to TRBJ2-3; maybe TRBD1 (5 bases). The V end lost 0 bases, the J end lost 3 bases, and 13 bases lay between the germline ends. Germline V gives CDR1 LGHNA, CDR2 YSLEER. This CDR3 comprises 16 residues.

The chain is built from TRBV18 and TRBJ2-1; 7 bases are a match to TRBD1. The J segment lost 9 bases and the V segment lost 3 bases, leaving 5 bases of the junction unmatched. Germline V CDR1 and CDR2: KGHSH, LQKENI. The CDR3 extends over 13 amino acids. This CDR3 is CASSPDRDSEQFF. CDR3 coding DNA: TGTGCCAGCTCACCGGACCGGGACAGTGAGCAGTTCTTC.

This sequence joins TRBV6-2 or TRBV6-3 and TRBJ2-7, with TRBD2 identical over 12 bases. V dropped 5 bases and J dropped 2; count of bases not matched to a gene: 4. Germline CDR1 is MNHEY and CDR2 is SVGEGT. The CDR3 sequence is 15 residues long. The CDR3, as DNA: TGTGCCAGCAGTCTAGCGGGAGGGAAAACCTACGAGCAGTACTTC. Protein sequence: CASSLAGGKTYEQYF.

The chain has TRBV5-1 and TRBJ2-3; D is perhaps TRBD2 (6 bases). V shed 0 bases and J shed 1 base, with 6 bases lying between them. This CDR3 has 14 amino acids. Germline CDR1 is SGHRS and CDR2 is YFSETQ. CDR3 DNA: TGCGCCAGCAGCTTGGGGGGGGGCACAGATACGCAGTATTTT. It encodes CASSLGGGTDTQYF.

In nucleotides, the CDR3 is TGTGCCAGCAGTCTTGCGGGGAATCAGCCCCAGCATTTT. Translated: CASSLAGNQPQHF. The J gene is TRBJ1-5, the V gene TRBV6-5; D call uncertain. Germline CDR1 reads MNHEY; CDR2 reads SVGAGI. V lost 5 bases to trimming and J lost 4 bases, with 9 bases between them. The CDR3 is made up of 13 amino acids.

This clone was seen only a few times. The chain joins TRBV24-1 to TRBJ2-5; D is possibly TRBD1 (5 bases). Trimming left V 6 bases short and J 3 bases short, with 10 bases between. Germline V gene sequence: CDR1 KGHDR, CDR2 SFDVKD. The CDR3 is 13 residues long. The CDR3 sequence is CATSQTGEETQYF. CDR3 in DNA: TGTGCCACCAGTCAAACAGGAGAAGAGACCCAGTACTTC.

This clone came up once. The gene calls are TRBV2 and TRBJ2-1; a possible D gene is TRBD2 (5 bases). Trimming pared 7 bases from V and 0 bases from J, leaving 7 bases between. Per the germline V gene, CDR1 is SNHLY and CDR2 is FYNNEI. The CDR3 sequence is 13 residues long. The CDR3 region has the DNA TGTGCCAGCAACGGGAACTCCTACAATGAGCAGTTCTTC. This translates into CASNGNSYNEQFF.

The table lists this clone with a count of one. This chain connects TRBV14 to TRBJ1-1, with D maybe TRBD1 (6 bases). This CDR3 contains 15 residues. Germline V gene data show CDR1 as SGHDN and CDR2 as FVKESK. Deletions cut 3 bases from V and 8 bases from J, with 19 bases between. CDR3 nucleotide sequence: TGTGCCAGCAGCCACGTACAGGGCCCAAGAGCCGAAGCTTTCTTT. It encodes CASSHVQGPRAEAFF.

This sequence joins TRBV9 and TRBJ1-1; unclear D gene. Trimming took off 2 bases at V and 7 bases at J, with 15 bases between the two ends. The CDR3 spans 14 residues. Germline V gene lookup returns CDR1 SGDLS and CDR2 YYNGEE. CDR3 in amino acids: CASSVGWGFNEAFF. The CDR3, as DNA: TGTGCCAGCAGCGTTGGGTGGGGTTTTAATGAAGCTTTCTTT.